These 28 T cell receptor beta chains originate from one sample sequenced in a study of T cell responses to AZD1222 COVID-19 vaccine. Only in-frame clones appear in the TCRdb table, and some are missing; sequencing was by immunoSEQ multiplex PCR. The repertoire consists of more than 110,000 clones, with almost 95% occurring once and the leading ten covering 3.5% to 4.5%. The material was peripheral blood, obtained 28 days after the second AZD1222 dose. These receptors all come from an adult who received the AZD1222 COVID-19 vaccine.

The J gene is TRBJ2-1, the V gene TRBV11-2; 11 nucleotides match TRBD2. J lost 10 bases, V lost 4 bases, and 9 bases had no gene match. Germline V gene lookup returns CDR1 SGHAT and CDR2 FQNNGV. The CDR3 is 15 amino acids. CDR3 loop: CASSSLAGGPREQFF. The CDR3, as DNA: TGTGCCAGCAGCTCCTTAGCGGGAGGGCCTAGGGAGCAGTTCTTC.

CDR3 coding DNA: TGTGCCAGCAGCATTCGGGCTAGCGTCAATGAGCAGTTCTTC. Translation gives CASSIRASVNEQFF. This chain joins TRBV27 and TRBJ2-1, with a possible D match to TRBD2 (6 bases). Germline loops: CDR1 MNHEY, CDR2 SMNVEV (reference sequence). The CDR3 loop spans 14 amino acids. Trimming cost V 6 bases and J 6 bases, with 15 bases left between them.

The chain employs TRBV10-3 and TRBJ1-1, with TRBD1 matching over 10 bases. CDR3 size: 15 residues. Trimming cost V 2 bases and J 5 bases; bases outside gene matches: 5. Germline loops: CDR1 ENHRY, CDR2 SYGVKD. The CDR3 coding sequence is TGTGCCATCAGTGAGGGGACAGGGGTGGGAACTGAAGCTTTCTTT. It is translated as CAISEGTGVGTEAFF.

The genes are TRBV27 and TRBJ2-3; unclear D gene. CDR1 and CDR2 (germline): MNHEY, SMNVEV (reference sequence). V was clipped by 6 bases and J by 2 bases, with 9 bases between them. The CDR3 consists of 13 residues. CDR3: CASRDRYTDTQYF. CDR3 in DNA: TGTGCCAGCAGGGACCGCTACACAGATACGCAGTATTTT.

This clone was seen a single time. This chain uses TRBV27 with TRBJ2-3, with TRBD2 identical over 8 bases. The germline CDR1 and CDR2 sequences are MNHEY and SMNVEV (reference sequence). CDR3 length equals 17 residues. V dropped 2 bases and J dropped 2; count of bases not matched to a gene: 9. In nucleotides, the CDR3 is TGTGCCAGCAGTTTAGGGCTAGCGGGCCCATCCACAGATACGCAGTATTTT. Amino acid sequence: CASSLGLAGPSTDTQYF.

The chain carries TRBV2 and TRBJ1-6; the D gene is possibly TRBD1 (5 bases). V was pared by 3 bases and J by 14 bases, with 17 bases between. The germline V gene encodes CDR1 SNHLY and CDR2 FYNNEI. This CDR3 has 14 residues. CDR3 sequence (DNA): TGTGCCAGCAGTGACAGCCCGACAGTTGGATCCCTCCACTTT. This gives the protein CASSDSPTVGSLHF. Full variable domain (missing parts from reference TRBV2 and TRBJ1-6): EPEVTQTPSHQVTQMGQEVILRCVPISNHLYFYWYRQILGQKVEFLVSFYNNEISEKSEIFDDQFSVERPDGSNFTLKIRSTKLEDSAMYFCASSDSPTVGSLHFGNGTRLTVT.

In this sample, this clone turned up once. CDR3 region: CASSRSRGDSGNTIYF. DNA of the CDR3: TGTGCCAGTAGTCGAAGCAGGGGTGACTCTGGAAACACCATATATTTT. This chain links TRBV6-6 with TRBJ1-3, with D possibly TRBD1 on 6 matching bases. Trimming left V 9 bases short and J 0 bases short, with 18 bases between. The CDR3 is made up of 16 amino acids. The germline CDR1 and CDR2 sequences are MNHNY and SVGAGI (reference sequence).

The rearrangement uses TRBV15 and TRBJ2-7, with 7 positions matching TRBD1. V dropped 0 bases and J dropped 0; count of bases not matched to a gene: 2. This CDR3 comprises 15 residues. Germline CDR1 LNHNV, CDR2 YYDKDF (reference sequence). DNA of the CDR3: TGTGCCACCAGCAGAGATGGGACAGACTCCTACGAGCAGTACTTC. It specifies CATSRDGTDSYEQYF.

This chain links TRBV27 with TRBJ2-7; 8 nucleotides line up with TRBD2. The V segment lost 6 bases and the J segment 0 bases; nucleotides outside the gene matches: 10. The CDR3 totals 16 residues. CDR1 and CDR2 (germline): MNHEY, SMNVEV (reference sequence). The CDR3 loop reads CASRPRGSGGSYEQYF. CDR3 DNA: TGTGCCAGCAGACCCAGGGGAAGCGGGGGCTCCTACGAGCAGTACTTC.

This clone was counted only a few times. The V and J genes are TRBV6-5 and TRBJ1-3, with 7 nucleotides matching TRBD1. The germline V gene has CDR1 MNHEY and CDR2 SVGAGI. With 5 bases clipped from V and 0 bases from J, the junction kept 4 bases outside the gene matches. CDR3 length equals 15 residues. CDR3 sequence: CASSPGTASGNTIYF. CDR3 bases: TGTGCCAGCAGTCCCGGGACAGCCTCTGGAAACACCATATATTTT.

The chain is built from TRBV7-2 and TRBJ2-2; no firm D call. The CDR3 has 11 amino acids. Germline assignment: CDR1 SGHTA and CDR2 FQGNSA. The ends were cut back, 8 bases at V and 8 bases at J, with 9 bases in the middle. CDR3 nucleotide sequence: TGTGCCAGCGGGGTTTTGGGGGAGCTGTTTTTT. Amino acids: CASGVLGELFF.

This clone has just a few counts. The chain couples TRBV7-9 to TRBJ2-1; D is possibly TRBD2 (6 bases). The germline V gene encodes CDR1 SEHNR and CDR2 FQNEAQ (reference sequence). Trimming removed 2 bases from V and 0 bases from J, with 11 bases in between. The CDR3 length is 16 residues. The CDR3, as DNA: TGTGCCAGCAGCTTATGGGGCGGGGTCTCCTACAATGAGCAGTTCTTC. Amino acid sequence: CASSLWGGVSYNEQFF.

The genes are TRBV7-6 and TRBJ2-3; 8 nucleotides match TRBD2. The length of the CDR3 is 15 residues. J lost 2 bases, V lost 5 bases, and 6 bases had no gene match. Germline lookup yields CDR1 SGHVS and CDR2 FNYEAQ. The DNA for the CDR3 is TGTGCCAGCAGCACATTTAGCGGGAACACAGATACGCAGTATTTT. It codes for CASSTFSGNTDTQYF.

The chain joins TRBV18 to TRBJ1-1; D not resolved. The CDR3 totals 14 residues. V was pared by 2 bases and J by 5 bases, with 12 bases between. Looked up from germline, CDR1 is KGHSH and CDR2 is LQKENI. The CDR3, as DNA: TGTGCCAGCTCACCAAACGCTAAGGGTACTGAAGCTTTCTTT. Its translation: CASSPNAKGTEAFF.

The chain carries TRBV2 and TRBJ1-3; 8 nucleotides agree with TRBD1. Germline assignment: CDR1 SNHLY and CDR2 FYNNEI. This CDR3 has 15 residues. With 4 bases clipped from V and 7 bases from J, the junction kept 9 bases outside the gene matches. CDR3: CASSGDRRPLNTIYF. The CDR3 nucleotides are TGTGCCAGCAGTGGGGACAGGAGGCCTCTCAACACCATATATTTT.

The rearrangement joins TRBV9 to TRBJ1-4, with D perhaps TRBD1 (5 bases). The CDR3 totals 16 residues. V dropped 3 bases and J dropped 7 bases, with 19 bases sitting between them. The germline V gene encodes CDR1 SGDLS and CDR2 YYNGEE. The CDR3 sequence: CASSADHGTRGEKLFF. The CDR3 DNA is TGTGCCAGCAGCGCGGACCACGGGACCCGGGGTGAAAAACTGTTTTTT.

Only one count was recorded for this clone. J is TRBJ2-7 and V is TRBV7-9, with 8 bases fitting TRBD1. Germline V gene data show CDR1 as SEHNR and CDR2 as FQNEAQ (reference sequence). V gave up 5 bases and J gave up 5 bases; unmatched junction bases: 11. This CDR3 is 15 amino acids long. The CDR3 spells CASSPTGALVDEQYF. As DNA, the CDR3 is TGTGCCAGCAGCCCGACAGGGGCCCTCGTAGACGAGCAGTACTTC.

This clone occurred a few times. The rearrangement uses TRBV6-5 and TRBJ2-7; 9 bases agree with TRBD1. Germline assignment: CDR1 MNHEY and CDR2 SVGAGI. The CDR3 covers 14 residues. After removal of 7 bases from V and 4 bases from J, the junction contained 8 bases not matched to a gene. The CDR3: CASIPDRGSYEQYF. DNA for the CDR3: TGTGCCAGCATCCCCGACAGGGGGTCGTACGAGCAGTACTTC.

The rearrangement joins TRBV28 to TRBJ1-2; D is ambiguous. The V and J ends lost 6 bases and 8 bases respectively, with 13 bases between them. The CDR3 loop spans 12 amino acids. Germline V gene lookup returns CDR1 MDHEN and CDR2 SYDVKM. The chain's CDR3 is CASSLFGGGYTF. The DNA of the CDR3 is TGTGCCAGCAGCCTCTTCGGCGGGGGCTACACCTTC.

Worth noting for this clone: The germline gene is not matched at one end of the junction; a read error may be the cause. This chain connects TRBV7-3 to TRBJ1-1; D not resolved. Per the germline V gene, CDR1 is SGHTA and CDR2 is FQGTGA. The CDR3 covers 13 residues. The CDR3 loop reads CASRLTRDTEAFF. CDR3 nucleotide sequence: TGTGCCAGCAGATTAACCCGGGACACTGAAGCTTTCTTT.

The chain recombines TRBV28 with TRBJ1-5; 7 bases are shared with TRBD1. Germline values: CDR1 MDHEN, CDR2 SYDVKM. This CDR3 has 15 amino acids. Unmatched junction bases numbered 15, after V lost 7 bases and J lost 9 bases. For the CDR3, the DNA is TGTGCCAGCACCCTCGGAAGGGGGCACGGATCGCCCCAGCATTTT. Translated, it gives CASTLGRGHGSPQHF.

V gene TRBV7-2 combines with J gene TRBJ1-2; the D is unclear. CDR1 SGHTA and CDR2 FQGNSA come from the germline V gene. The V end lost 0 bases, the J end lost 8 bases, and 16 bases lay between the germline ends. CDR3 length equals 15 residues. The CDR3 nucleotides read TGTGCCAGCAGCTTAGCTGGCAGCACTATGGTGGGCTACACCTTC. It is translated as CASSLAGSTMVGYTF.

The CDR3 reads CASPLGKGAVNEQFF. Here the CDR3 DNA reads TGTGCCAGCCCCCTGGGGAAGGGGGCTGTAAATGAGCAGTTCTTC. The rearrangement joins TRBV5-8 to TRBJ2-1; 7 bases line up with TRBD1. The CDR3 contains 15 residues. Trimming took 7 bases from V and 7 from J; bases not matched to a gene: 14. CDR1 is SGHTS, CDR2 YDEGEE, per germline. The full variable domain, rest sourced from reference TRBV5-8 and TRBJ2-1, is EAGVTQSPTHLIKTRGQQATLRCSPISGHTSVYWYQQALGLGLQFLLWYDEGEERNRGNFPPRFSGRQFPNYSSELNVNALELEDSALYLCASPLGKGAVNEQFFGPGTRLTVL.

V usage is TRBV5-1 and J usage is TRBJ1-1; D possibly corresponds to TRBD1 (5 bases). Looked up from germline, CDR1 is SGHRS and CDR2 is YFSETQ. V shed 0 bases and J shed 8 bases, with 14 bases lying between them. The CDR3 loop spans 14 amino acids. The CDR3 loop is CASSLAPGTQEAFF. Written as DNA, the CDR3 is TGCGCCAGCAGCTTGGCTCCGGGGACCCAGGAAGCTTTCTTT.

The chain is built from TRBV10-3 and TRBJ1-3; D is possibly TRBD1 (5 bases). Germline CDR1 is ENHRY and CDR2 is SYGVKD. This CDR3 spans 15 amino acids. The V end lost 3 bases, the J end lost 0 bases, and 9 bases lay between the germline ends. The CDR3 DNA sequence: TGTGCCATCAGTGAAGGGACCAACTCTGGAAACACCATATATTTT. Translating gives CAISEGTNSGNTIYF.

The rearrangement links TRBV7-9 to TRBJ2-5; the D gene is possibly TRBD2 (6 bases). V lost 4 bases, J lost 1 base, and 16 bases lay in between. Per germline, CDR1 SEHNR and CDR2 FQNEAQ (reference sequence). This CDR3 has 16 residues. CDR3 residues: CASSSTGAGFQETQYF. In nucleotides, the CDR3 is TGTGCCAGCAGCTCCACTGGAGCGGGCTTCCAAGAGACCCAGTACTTC.

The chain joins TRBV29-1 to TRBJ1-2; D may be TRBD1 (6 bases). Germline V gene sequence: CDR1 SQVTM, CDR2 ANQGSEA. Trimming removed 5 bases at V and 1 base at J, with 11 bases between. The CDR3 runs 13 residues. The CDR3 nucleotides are TGCAGCGTTAGGACAGTAATTAACTATGGCTACACCTTC. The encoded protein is CSVRTVINYGYTF.

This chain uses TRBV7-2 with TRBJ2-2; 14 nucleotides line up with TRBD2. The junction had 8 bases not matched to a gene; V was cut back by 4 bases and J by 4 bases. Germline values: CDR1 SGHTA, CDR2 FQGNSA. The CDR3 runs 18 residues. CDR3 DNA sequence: TGTGCCAGCAGCTCGCTCCTTGGGACTAGCGGGGGCACCGGGGAGCTGTTTTTT. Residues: CASSSLLGTSGGTGELFF.